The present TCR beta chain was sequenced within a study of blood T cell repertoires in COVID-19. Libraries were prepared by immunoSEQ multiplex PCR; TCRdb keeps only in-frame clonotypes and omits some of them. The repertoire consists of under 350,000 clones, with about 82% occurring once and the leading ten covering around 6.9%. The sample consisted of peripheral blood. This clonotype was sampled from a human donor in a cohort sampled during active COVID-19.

CDR3 in amino acids: CASSVHRAEQYF. CDR3 bases: TGTGCCAGCAGCGTCCACAGGGCCGAGCAGTACTTC. The rearrangement joins TRBV11-2 to TRBJ2-7, with D possibly being TRBD1 (6 bases). The CDR3 has 12 residues. The germline CDR1 and CDR2 sequences are SGHAT and FQNNGV. V was shortened by 5 bases and J by 6 bases, with 11 bases between the two germline ends.